This TCR beta chain is from a study of blood T cell repertoires in COVID-19. This CDR3 comprises 17 residues. Trimming stripped 2 bases from V and 3 bases from J, with 18 bases between. Germline V lookup: CDR1 SGHRS, CDR2 YFSETQ. Original processing notes: Reference gene primer amplification gave estimated nucleated cell counts. The data were produced by immunoSEQ multiplex PCR, yet TCRdb's version contains in-frame clones alone and is incomplete. V, J and clone size derive from that table, while D and trimming were established from the DNA sequence. The profile shows roughly 180,000 clones, 94% of them singletons.

This sequence joins TRBV5-1 and TRBJ2-1; D may be TRBD1 (6 bases). Sequencing was carried out using peripheral blood. The TCR was taken from a man younger than 45 with COVID-19, enrolled during active disease. CDR3 DNA: TGCGCCAGCAGCTTCTCCGTCCGACAGGTTCTCTACAATGAGCAGTTCTTC. Its protein is CASSFSVRQVLYNEQFF. The full variable domain, with the rest looked up from reference TRBV5-1 and TRBJ2-1, is KAGVTQTPRYLIKTRGQQVTLSCSPISGHRSVSWYQQTPGQGLQFLFEYFSETQRNKGNFPGRFSGRQFSNSRSEMNVSTLELGDSALYLCASSFSVRQVLYNEQFFGPGTRLTVL.